These 20 T cell receptor beta chains originate from one sample sequenced in a study of blood T cell repertoires in COVID-19. Sequencing used immunoSEQ multiplex PCR; TCRdb keeps in-frame clones, though not all of them. The sample lists about 310,000 clones, roughly 88% occurring once. Sequencing input: PBMCs or T cells enriched from blood (not recorded which). These receptors originate from a man aged 30-40 years who had recovered from COVID-19.

The chain is built from TRBV7-9 and TRBJ1-2; D unclear. CDR3 length equals 12 residues. The V end lost 5 bases, the J end lost 4 bases, and 8 bases lay between the germline ends. Germline V gene lookup returns CDR1 SEHNR and CDR2 FQNEAQ (reference sequence). This CDR3 reads CASSANLYGYTF. The CDR3 region has the DNA TGTGCCAGCAGCGCTAACCTCTATGGCTACACCTTC.

This rearrangement joins TRBV2 to TRBJ1-1; D is perhaps TRBD1 (6 bases). V was trimmed by 6 bases and J by 0 bases, leaving 8 bases between them. Looked up from germline, CDR1 is SNHLY and CDR2 is FYNNEI. The CDR3 length is 13 residues. CDR3: CASRDRLNTEAFF. CDR3 in DNA: TGTGCCAGCAGGGACAGATTGAACACTGAAGCTTTCTTT.

Only a few counts were recorded for this clone. The rearrangement joins TRBV5-8 to TRBJ1-1; a possible D gene is TRBD1 (6 bases). The CDR3 covers 14 residues. The V gene's germline CDR1 is SGHTS and CDR2 YDEGEE. Trimming took 3 bases from V and 8 from J, leaving 17 bases between them. The CDR3 loop reads CASSWGGAGTEAFF. For the CDR3, the DNA is TGTGCCAGCAGCTGGGGGGGGGCAGGGACGGAAGCTTTCTTT. The entire variable domain, with the rest obtained from reference TRBV5-8 and TRBJ1-1, is as follows: EAGVTQSPTHLIKTRGQQATLRCSPISGHTSVYWYQQALGLGLQFLLWYDEGEERNRGNFPPRFSGRQFPNYSSELNVNALELEDSALYLCASSWGGAGTEAFFGQGTRLTVV.

This clone was observed once. The chain combines TRBV6-5 with TRBJ1-1; D not certain. V was pared by 8 bases and J by 4 bases, with 20 bases between. CDR1 is MNHEY, CDR2 SVGAGI, per germline. This CDR3 is built from 15 residues. Here the CDR3 reads CASQWSSVLGTEAFF. The DNA of the CDR3 is TGTGCCAGCCAATGGAGTTCAGTACTAGGCACTGAAGCTTTCTTT.

The chain links TRBV5-1 to TRBJ2-7; TRBD1 aligns across 7 bases. The ends lost 4 bases at V and 2 bases at J; junction bases unmatched: 6. CDR3 size: 14 residues. Germline CDR1 is SGHRS and CDR2 is YFSETQ. The DNA for the CDR3 is TGCGCCAGCAGCGTACAGGGGATGGCCTACGAGCAGTACTTC. It specifies CASSVQGMAYEQYF. Full variable domain (outside the CDR3, taken from reference TRBV5-1 and TRBJ2-7): KAGVTQTPRYLIKTRGQQVTLSCSPISGHRSVSWYQQTPGQGLQFLFEYFSETQRNKGNFPGRFSGRQFSNSRSEMNVSTLELGDSALYLCASSVQGMAYEQYFGPGTRLTVT.

This rearrangement joins TRBV19 to TRBJ1-6; 7 bases fit TRBD1. The V segment lost 4 bases and the J segment 6 bases; nucleotides outside the gene matches: 3. CDR1 and CDR2 from the germline V gene are LNHDA and SQIVND (reference sequence). The CDR3 sequence is 14 residues long. The CDR3 bases are TGTGCCAGTAGTACGACAGGGAGTAATTCACCCCTCCACTTT. Translating it yields CASSTTGSNSPLHF. Full variable domain (rest looked up from reference TRBV19 and TRBJ1-6): DGGITQSPKYLFRKEGQNVTLSCEQNLNHDAMYWYRQDPGQGLRLIYYSQIVNDFQKGDIAEGYSVSREKKESFPLTVTSAQKNPTAFYLCASSTTGSNSPLHFGNGTRLTVT.

The chain links TRBV29-1 to TRBJ2-1; 12 bases fit TRBD2. The CDR3 loop spans 16 amino acids. Trimming took 4 bases from V and 6 from J; bases not matched to a gene: 10. Germline lookup yields CDR1 SQVTM and CDR2 ANQGSEA. The CDR3 DNA sequence: TGCAGCGTTGGACTAGCGGGGGCTTTCCCTTCCAATGAGCAGTTCTTC. Translating gives CSVGLAGAFPSNEQFF.

The chain joins TRBV18 to TRBJ1-2; D is ambiguous. The V gene's germline CDR1 is KGHSH and CDR2 LQKENI. This CDR3 spans 16 amino acids. V was shortened by 3 bases and J by 0 bases, with 14 bases between the two germline ends. The CDR3 DNA follows: TGTGCCAGCTCACCCACCTCCCAGTTTACTAACTATGGCTACACCTTC. Translation gives CASSPTSQFTNYGYTF.

This clone appeared a few times. The chain employs TRBV29-1 and TRBJ2-7; 7 bases agree with TRBD1. The CDR3 contains 13 residues. After removal of 4 bases from V and 2 bases from J, the junction contained 5 bases not matched to a gene. Germline loops: CDR1 SQVTM, CDR2 ANQGSEA. The DNA of the CDR3 is TGCAGCGTTGGCGTCACAGGGGCCTACGAGCAGTACTTC. Translating it yields CSVGVTGAYEQYF.

At least ten counts were recorded for this clone. The V and J genes are TRBV27 and TRBJ2-7; weak D call: TRBD2 (6 bases). CDR3 length: 15 residues. Trimming took 3 bases from V and 1 from J, leaving 13 bases between them. Germline V lookup: CDR1 MNHEY, CDR2 SMNVEV (reference sequence). CDR3 protein: CASSLSGGISYEQYF. In DNA form, the CDR3 reads TGTGCCAGCAGTTTGTCAGGAGGGATATCCTACGAGCAGTACTTC.

This clone appeared a few times. The chain employs TRBV30 and TRBJ1-5; D is unclear. The V end lost 4 bases, the J end lost 2 bases, and 18 bases lay between the germline ends. This CDR3 is built from 16 residues. Germline CDR1 and CDR2: GTSNPN and SVGIG (reference sequence). CDR3 in DNA: TGTGCCTGGAAAAGGCCGTGGCGGGAAGGCAATCAGCCCCAGCATTTT. Translation: CAWKRPWREGNQPQHF.

This clone was recorded a few times. The V call is TRBV5-4, the J call TRBJ1-1, with 8 positions matching TRBD1. CDR3 length equals 15 residues. J was trimmed by 5 bases and V by 5 bases; bases with no gene match: 11. Germline CDR1 reads SGHNT; CDR2 reads YYREEE (reference sequence). CDR3 protein: CASSGTQGVGTEAFF. CDR3 DNA sequence: TGTGCCAGCAGTGGGACACAGGGGGTGGGAACTGAAGCTTTCTTT.

Concerning this clone itself: One junction end disagrees with the germline gene, perhaps due to a read error. The V call is TRBV9, the J call TRBJ1-5; the D is unclear. In germline, CDR1 is SGDLS, CDR2 YYNGEE. The CDR3 runs to 16 residues. This chain's CDR3 is CASRVTREGGNPPQHF. CDR3 nucleotide sequence: TGTGCCAGCAGAGTTACCCGGGAGGGCGGGAATCCGCCCCAGCATTTT.

The gene calls are TRBV2 and TRBJ2-1; TRBD2 agrees at 12 bases. This CDR3 is 16 amino acids long. Germline loops: CDR1 SNHLY, CDR2 FYNNEI. Trimming cost V 6 bases and J 8 bases; bases outside gene matches: 11. Here the CDR3 DNA reads TGTGCCAGCAGCGTAGCTAGCGGGGGGGCCGTAGATGAGCAGTTCTTC. Protein product: CASSVASGGAVDEQFF.

The chain uses TRBV5-8 and TRBJ1-1; no clear D gene. With 5 bases removed from V and 5 bases from J, the gap between germline ends came to 19 bases. CDR1 and CDR2 from the germline V gene are SGHTS and YDEGEE. The CDR3 runs 15 residues. This chain's CDR3 is CASRPLGREATEAFF. CDR3 nucleotide sequence: TGTGCCAGCAGACCCCTGGGTAGGGAGGCGACTGAAGCTTTCTTT.

This chain links TRBV11-1 with TRBJ1-2, with D possibly matching TRBD1 (6 bases). V shed 5 bases and J shed 2 bases, with 12 bases lying between them. The CDR3 has 14 residues. The germline V gene has CDR1 SGHAT and CDR2 FQDESV (reference sequence). The CDR3 nucleotides read TGTGCCAGCAGCCCCCAACAGGGCAACTATGGCTACACCTTC. The encoded protein is CASSPQQGNYGYTF.

The chain employs TRBV10-3 and TRBJ1-5, with D possibly matching TRBD1 (5 bases). There are 13 residues in the CDR3. Germline-derived CDR1 and CDR2 are ENHRY and SYGVKD. Trimming shortened V by 6 bases and J by 5 bases, and 11 bases separated the two germline ends. CDR3 residues: CAIRPDSYQPQHF. CDR3 nucleotides: TGTGCCATCAGACCCGACAGTTATCAGCCCCAGCATTTT.

J is TRBJ1-1 and V is TRBV18; 7 nucleotides line up with TRBD1. J lost 6 bases, V lost 4 bases, and 5 bases had no gene match. The length of the CDR3 is 13 residues. Germline CDR1 reads KGHSH; CDR2 reads LQKENI. For the CDR3, the DNA is TGTGCCAGCTCACTATCAACAGGGGCTGAAGCTTTCTTT. As protein: CASSLSTGAEAFF.

The chain combines TRBV11-3 with TRBJ2-1, with TRBD2 identical over 7 bases. The J segment lost 4 bases and the V segment lost 1 base, leaving 4 bases of the junction unmatched. Germline V lookup: CDR1 SGHNT, CDR2 YENEEA. The CDR3 loop spans 15 amino acids. CDR3 amino acids: CASSLGRGLYNEQFF. CDR3 nucleotide sequence: TGTGCCAGCAGCTTAGGGCGGGGACTATACAATGAGCAGTTCTTC.

CDR3 DNA: TGTGCCAGCAGTGTTCAGGGCCGCTCTGGAAACACCATATATTTT. This gives the protein CASSVQGRSGNTIYF. The rearrangement uses TRBV2 and TRBJ1-3; the D gene is possibly TRBD1 (5 bases). V lost 4 bases to trimming and J lost 0 bases, with 10 bases between them. Germline V lookup: CDR1 SNHLY, CDR2 FYNNEI. The CDR3 covers 15 residues. Full variable domain (remainder filled in from reference TRBV2 and TRBJ1-3): EPEVTQTPSHQVTQMGQEVILRCVPISNHLYFYWYRQILGQKVEFLVSFYNNEISEKSEIFDDQFSVERPDGSNFTLKIRSTKLEDSAMYFCASSVQGRSGNTIYFGEGSWLTVV.